Listed below are T cell receptor beta chains from one sample, sequenced in a study of cytomegalovirus exposure and HLA in healthy donors. Assay: immunoSEQ multiplex PCR; the TCRdb copy retains only in-frame clones and omits some. Of around 180,000 clones listed, about four fifths were seen once; the top ten hold around 1%. Sequenced input: PBMCs. These receptors came from a woman between 35 and 50 years old in good health and CMV-seronegative. The CDR3 runs from the conserved cysteine through the conserved F or W. A D gene is named only where the DNA matches it firmly. A clone size is listed for some rows: how often the clone was seen (once, few, many), or a class if it is expanded.

d_call: TRBD2
j_call: TRBJ2-1
v_call: TRBV9
clone_size: .
cdr3_aa: CASSASGFSYNEQFF
cdr3_nt: TGTGCCAGCAGCGCTAGCGGATTCTCCTACAATGAGCAGTTCTTC

d_call: .
j_call: TRBJ2-1
v_call: TRBV29-1
clone_size: once
cdr3_aa: CSVGGEANEQFF
cdr3_nt: TGCAGCGTTGGTGGCGAGGCGAATGAGCAGTTCTTC

d_call: TRBD1
j_call: TRBJ2-5
v_call: TRBV19
clone_size: .
cdr3_aa: CASSPLDREETQYF
cdr3_nt: TGTGCCAGTAGTCCCCTGGACAGGGAAGAGACCCAGTACTTC

d_call: .
j_call: TRBJ2-1
v_call: TRBV19
clone_size: .
cdr3_aa: CASSRAQSSYNEQFF
cdr3_nt: TGTGCCAGTAGTAGGGCACAAAGCTCCTACAATGAGCAGTTCTTC

d_call: TRBD1
j_call: TRBJ2-5
v_call: TRBV19
clone_size: .
cdr3_aa: CASSMARQGGASRETQYF
cdr3_nt: TGTGCCAGTAGTATGGCCCGACAGGGTGGGGCCTCTCGAGAGACCCAGTACTTC

d_call: .
j_call: TRBJ2-1
v_call: TRBV7-2
clone_size: .
cdr3_aa: CASSFSARDNEQFF
cdr3_nt: TGTGCCAGCAGCTTCAGCGCCCGCGACAATGAGCAGTTCTTC

d_call: .
j_call: TRBJ1-1
v_call: TRBV19
clone_size: .
cdr3_aa: CASSRRRGNTEAFF
cdr3_nt: TGTGCCAGTAGTAGACGCAGGGGGAACACTGAAGCTTTCTTT

d_call: TRBD1
j_call: TRBJ1-6
v_call: TRBV30
clone_size: .
cdr3_aa: CAWKGTENSPLHF
cdr3_nt: TGTGCCTGGAAAGGGACAGAAAATTCACCCCTCCACTTT

d_call: TRBD2
j_call: TRBJ2-1
v_call: TRBV7-9
clone_size: .
cdr3_aa: CASSYTSGRYNEQFF
cdr3_nt: TGTGCCAGCAGCTATACTAGCGGGAGGTACAATGAGCAGTTCTTC

d_call: TRBD1
j_call: TRBJ1-3
v_call: TRBV11-3
clone_size: few
cdr3_aa: CASSRTGTGNTIYF
cdr3_nt: TGTGCCAGCAGCCGGACAGGGACGGGAAACACCATATATTTT

d_call: .
j_call: TRBJ1-2
v_call: TRBV19
clone_size: .
cdr3_aa: CASSPQGPMPYGYTF
cdr3_nt: TGTGCCAGTTCCCCACAGGGCCCCATGCCCTATGGCTACACCTTC

d_call: .
j_call: TRBJ1-3
v_call: TRBV4-3
clone_size: .
cdr3_aa: CASSQDPVGNTIYF
cdr3_nt: TGCGCCAGCAGCCAAGATCCCGTTGGAAACACCATATATTTT

d_call: TRBD1
j_call: TRBJ2-3
v_call: TRBV6-1
clone_size: .
cdr3_aa: CASSEWTGEGTDTQYF
cdr3_nt: TGTGCCAGCAGTGAATGGACAGGAGAGGGCACAGATACGCAGTATTTT

d_call: .
j_call: TRBJ2-3
v_call: TRBV2
clone_size: .
cdr3_aa: CASSEGAGTDTQYF
cdr3_nt: TGTGCCAGCAGTGAGGGGGCAGGCACAGATACGCAGTATTTT